This TCR beta chain was sequenced in a study of T cells in Graves' hyperthyroidism and ophthalmopathy. The V gene lost 0 bases and the J gene lost 6 bases, with 12 bases spanning the gap. CDR1 is SGDLS, CDR2 YYNGEE, per germline. The CDR3 runs to 15 residues. This clonotype has a count of ten or more. The antigen is unknown. The study, taken as a whole, reports: Most expanded thyroid clonotypes above 0.001 recurred in blood.

The CDR3 regions of TCR beta were amplified from RNA transcripts. During a first-round RT-PCR of the TCR CDR3, the HTBI primer set was used. TCRdb ran MiXCR on the multiplex PCR reads and lists one entry per CDR3 protein. The sample has 200,000 to 250,000 distinct CDR3 sequences; around 15% are singletons. This TCR came from a woman aged 18-30 years with Graves' ophthalmopathy. V usage is TRBV9 and J usage is TRBJ2-2, with D hard to call. Source material: blood. CDR3 loop: CASSVATGGAGELFF. The CDR3 nucleotides are TGTGCCAGCAGCGTAGCTACCGGTGGAGCCGGGGAGCTGTTTTTT. The variable domain in full, completed from reference TRBV9 and TRBJ2-2, reads DSGVTQTPKHLITATGQRVTLRCSPRSGDLSVYWYQQSLDQGLQFLIQYYNGEERAKGNILERFSAQQFPDLHSELNLSSLELGDSALYFCASSVATGGAGELFFGEGSRLTVL.